Listed below are T cell receptor beta chains from one sample, sequenced in a study of cytomegalovirus exposure and HLA in healthy donors. The data were produced by immunoSEQ multiplex PCR, yet TCRdb's version contains in-frame clones alone and is incomplete. The sample shows some 190,000 clones, roughly three quarters of them seen only once. Material: PBMCs. These receptors originate from a woman in her 30s in good health and CMV-seropositive. CDR3s include the opening cysteine and the closing phenylalanine or tryptophan. A D gene is named only where the DNA matches it firmly. The size of a clone is reported for some rows only, either as once, few or many, or as a class for expanded clones.

D gene	clone size	J gene	V gene	CDR3 protein	CDR3 DNA
TRBD2	.	TRBJ2-1	TRBV11-2	CASSPALGGGATSEQFF	TGTGCCAGCAGCCCGGCCCTTGGCGGGGGGGCCACGAGTGAGCAGTTCTTC
TRBD2	.	TRBJ2-7	TRBV9	CASSAGTSGGHQSEQYF	TGTGCCAGCAGCGCCGGGACTAGCGGGGGCCACCAGTCTGAGCAGTACTTC
.	.	TRBJ1-5	TRBV28	CASNYWSNQPQHF	TGTGCCAGCAACTATTGGAGCAATCAGCCCCAGCATTTT
.	.	TRBJ2-3	TRBV2	CASSELQVGTDTQYF	TGTGCCAGCAGTGAACTACAGGTCGGCACAGATACGCAGTATTTT
TRBD1	.	TRBJ2-5	TRBV9	CASSPGTEGARAETQYF	TGTGCCAGCAGCCCAGGGACAGAGGGCGCGAGAGCGGAGACCCAGTACTTC
.	.	TRBJ2-3	TRBV6-5	CASSYSTDSSTDTQYF	TGTGCCAGCAGTTACTCGACGGACAGCTCCACAGATACGCAGTATTTT
TRBD1	.	TRBJ2-3	TRBV7-2	CASSFGQGAVDTQYF	TGTGCCAGCAGCTTCGGACAGGGGGCAGTAGATACGCAGTATTTT
.	.	TRBJ2-2	TRBV11-2	CASSLVTGVTGELFF	TGTGCCAGCAGCTTAGTGACGGGGGTCACCGGGGAGCTGTTTTTT
TRBD2	.	TRBJ2-5	TRBV30	CAWSHGLAGAQETQYF	TGTGCCTGGAGTCACGGACTAGCGGGGGCCCAAGAGACCCAGTACTTC
TRBD2	.	TRBJ2-5	TRBV28	CASSLPRRAGGPETQYF	TGTGCCAGCAGCTTGCCCCGTAGGGCGGGGGGGCCCGAGACCCAGTACTTC
TRBD2	.	TRBJ2-7	TRBV6-1	CASFSGSSYEQYF	TGTGCCAGCTTTAGCGGGTCCTCCTACGAGCAGTACTTC
TRBD1	.	TRBJ2-5	TRBV28	CASSPGTGEETQYF	TGTGCCAGCAGTCCTGGGACAGGGGAAGAGACCCAGTACTTC
TRBD1	.	TRBJ1-2	TRBV27	CASRGTGINGYTF	TGTGCCAGCAGAGGGACAGGGATTAATGGCTACACCTTC
TRBD1	.	TRBJ2-7	TRBV7-2	CASSYDRAGYEQYF	TGTGCCAGCAGCTACGACAGGGCGGGCTACGAGCAGTACTTC
.	.	TRBJ2-3	TRBV11-2	CASLRQPGTDTQYF	TGTGCCAGCCTTCGACAGCCAGGCACAGATACGCAGTATTTT
TRBD1	.	TRBJ1-2	TRBV9	CASSVGQGNYGYTF	TGTGCCAGCAGCGTAGGACAGGGGAACTATGGCTACACCTTC
.	.	TRBJ2-5	TRBV7-2	CASSLTTQGTQYF	TGTGCCAGCAGCTTAACCACCCAGGGGACCCAGTACTTC
.	.	TRBJ2-1	TRBV18	CASSPGASYNEQFF	TGTGCCAGCTCACCTGGGGCCTCCTACAATGAGCAGTTCTTC
TRBD1	.	TRBJ1-5	TRBV12-5	CASGAGTGVQPQHF	TGTGCTAGTGGTGCCGGGACAGGGGTTCAGCCCCAGCATTTT
TRBD1	once	TRBJ2-7	TRBV6-1	CASRAGTGTYEQYF	TGTGCCAGCAGAGCCGGGACAGGGACGTACGAGCAGTACTTC
.	.	TRBJ1-5	TRBV6-6	CASSYQLAGSQPQHF	TGTGCCAGCAGTTATCAATTGGCGGGGAGCCAGCCCCAGCATTTT
TRBD2	once	TRBJ2-2	TRBV9	CASSPLAGANTGELFF	TGTGCCAGCAGCCCCCTAGCGGGGGCGAACACCGGGGAGCTGTTTTTT
.	.	TRBJ1-2	TRBV6-4	CASSPQGGGYTF	TGTGCCAGCAGTCCCCAGGGCGGCGGCTACACCTTC
TRBD2	.	TRBJ2-3	TRBV6-4	CASSLAGRDTDTQYF	TGTGCCAGCAGTCTAGCGGGGAGAGACACAGATACGCAGTATTTT
.	few	TRBJ1-2	TRBV7-2	CASSSRVAGYTF	TGTGCCAGCAGCTCCAGGGTTGCTGGCTACACCTTC
TRBD2	.	TRBJ2-7	TRBV19	CASSGTSGYEQYF	TGTGCCAGTAGCGGGACTAGCGGCTACGAGCAGTACTTC
TRBD1	.	TRBJ1-4	TRBV2	CASRRDRGRIWDEKLFF	TGTGCCAGCAGGAGGGACAGGGGAAGGATATGGGATGAAAAACTGTTTTTT
TRBD2	.	TRBJ2-1	TRBV4-1	CASSQVIGLAIYEQFF	TGCGCCAGCAGCCAAGTTATAGGACTAGCTATTTATGAGCAGTTCTTC
TRBD1	.	TRBJ1-6	TRBV18	CASSPLGQGSPLHF	TGTGCCAGCTCACCTCTTGGACAGGGTTCACCCCTCCACTTT